This T cell receptor beta chain was captured in a study of shared clonotypes between healthy human individuals. Assay: immunoSEQ multiplex PCR; the TCRdb copy retains only in-frame clones and omits some. The repertoire includes about 990,000 clones, around 78% of them detected once, and 0.55% to 0.7% sits in the top ten. Study-wide results and limits: Non-shared clonotypes had lower generation probabilities than those shared by all four donors.

Worth noting for this clone: The target antigen is unknown.

The clonotype was recovered from a man aged 18 to 35 in good health. Some clones in this sample may be carry-over from other donors' samples. Material: memory CD4+ T cells from PBMCs. Noted subset: CD45RA-negative fraction.

The CDR3 loop is CASSRAGTGEQFF. In nucleotides, the CDR3 is TGTGCCAGCAGCCGCGCAGGGACGGGTGAGCAGTTCTTC. The rearrangement links TRBV5-6 to TRBJ2-1; D might be TRBD1 or TRBD2, each matching 5 bases. The length of the CDR3 is 13 residues. V was shortened by 4 bases and J by 9 bases, with 14 bases between the two germline ends. Germline loops: CDR1 SGHDT, CDR2 YYEEEE. Supplemented by reference TRBV5-6 and TRBJ2-1, the full variable domain reads DAGVTQSPTHLIKTRGQQVTLRCSPKSGHDTVSWYQQALGQGPQFIFQYYEEEERQRGNFPDRFSGHQFPNYSSELNVNALLLGDSALYLCASSRAGTGEQFFGPGTRLTVL.